This TCR beta chain emerged from a study of beta chain features in type 1 diabetes. Study results and caveats: Healthy donors had naive, central memory and Treg TCRB repertoires that appeared less similar than those seen among patients. When Type 1 diabetes patients were examined, their TCRB CDR3s proved moderately but significantly shorter in all four CD4+ subsets.

J gave up 1 base and V 5 bases, and 6 bases lay outside the gene matches. CDR3 size: 15 residues. The germline CDR1 and CDR2 sequences are SGHVS and FQNEAQ. Remarks on this clone: The antigen is unknown.

Sequenced material consisted of expressed TCRB transcripts (all of the isolated RNA was reverse transcribed). Method: immunoSEQ multiplex PCR; TCRdb's copy keeps in-frame clones and lacks some. The sample consists of over 700,000 clones, 17% of them appearing once. Using CD45RO/CCR7/CD25/CD127/CD95/CD27, CD4+ naive, central memory, regulatory and stem cell-like memory cells were sorted. The TCR sequence derives from a woman younger than 30 in good health. The J gene is TRBJ1-1, the V gene TRBV7-8, with 8 bases matching TRBD1. The specimen was naive CD4+ T cells from blood. The CDR3 reads CASSPGQGRNTEAFF. The CDR3, as DNA: TGTGCCAGCAGCCCAGGACAGGGCAGGAACACTGAAGCTTTCTTT.